The clone carrying this T cell receptor beta chain was found once. The data stem from a study of cytomegalovirus exposure and HLA in healthy donors. This PCR relied on a set of 60 Vbeta primers and 13 Jbeta primers. Sequencing was performed with immunoSEQ multiplex PCR; in TCRdb, only in-frame clones are kept and a portion is missing. The table lists roughly 190,000 clones, about 88% of them singletons. V lost 5 bases and J 0 bases, leaving 11 bases between the germline ends. The germline CDR1 and CDR2 sequences are SEHNR and FQNEAQ (reference sequence). The CDR3 consists of 16 residues. The source is a woman between 18 and 29 years old in good health and CMV-seronegative. The material sequenced was PBMCs. The J gene is TRBJ1-6, the V gene TRBV7-9; no reliable D call. The CDR3, as DNA: TGTGCCAGCAGCCAAACTGCTCACTCCTATAATTCACCCCTCCACTTT. Its translation: CASSQTAHSYNSPLHF.